Listed here are 19 T cell receptor beta chains from one sample, sequenced in a study of vaccination effects on CD4 cells after COVID-19. The antigens for these receptors are not known. The culture ran for approximately 9 days before CD4+ T cells were isolated. Participants were given two doses of BNT162b2 or mRNA-1273 vaccine. Clones were read by immunoSEQ multiplex PCR, and TCRdb kept only the in-frame ones, dropping some. Altogether fewer than 85,000 clones are present, about 74% being singletons, with the ten largest covering about 2.2%. The sample in question was CD4+ T cells from PBMCs cultured without peptide, obtained after COVID-19 vaccination. The receptors originated from a human donor who received a COVID-19 vaccine.

The chain carries TRBV5-5 and TRBJ2-3; tentative D call: TRBD1 (5 bases). The CDR3 totals 16 residues. Between the trimmed V and J ends, which lost 1 base and 0 bases, there was a span of 12 bases. Germline values: CDR1 SGHKS, CDR2 YYEKEE (reference sequence). The CDR3 nucleotides read TGTGCCAGCAGCTTGTCCCCGACAGAAAGCACAGATACGCAGTATTTT. This gives the protein CASSLSPTESTDTQYF.

The chain combines TRBV18 with TRBJ1-4; D gene unclear. In germline, CDR1 is KGHSH, CDR2 LQKENI. Trimming took off 3 bases at V and 7 bases at J, with 9 bases between the two ends. The CDR3 loop spans 13 amino acids. CDR3 nucleotide sequence: TGTGCCAGCTCACCCGGAGTGCTTGAAAAACTGTTTTTT. Translated, it gives CASSPGVLEKLFF. The complete variable domain, with remaining parts taken from reference TRBV18 and TRBJ1-4, reads NAGVMQNPRHLVRRRGQEARLRCSPMKGHSHVYWYRQLPEEGLKFMVYLQKENIIDESGMPKERFSAEFPKEGPSILRIQQVVRGDSAAYFCASSPGVLEKLFFGSGTQLSVL.

The J gene is TRBJ2-5, the V gene TRBV5-1; D possibly corresponds to TRBD1 (6 bases). The germline V and J ends were trimmed by 4 bases and 1 base, with 11 bases remaining between them. The CDR3 covers 14 residues. Germline V gene data show CDR1 as SGHRS and CDR2 as YFSETQ. CDR3 sequence: CASSPAQGQETQYF. CDR3 DNA: TGCGCCAGCAGCCCGGCACAGGGCCAAGAGACCCAGTACTTC.

J is TRBJ2-5 and V is TRBV5-1; 11 bases match TRBD1. Germline CDR1 and CDR2: SGHRS and YFSETQ. This CDR3 is built from 14 residues. J was trimmed by 3 bases and V by 5 bases; bases with no gene match: 3. In DNA, the CDR3 is TGCGCCAGCAGGTGGGGACAGGGGGAAGAGACCCAGTACTTC. As protein: CASRWGQGEETQYF. Using reference TRBV5-1 and TRBJ2-5 for the parts outside the CDR3, the full variable domain is KAGVTQTPRYLIKTRGQQVTLSCSPISGHRSVSWYQQTPGQGLQFLFEYFSETQRNKGNFPGRFSGRQFSNSRSEMNVSTLELGDSALYLCASRWGQGEETQYFGPGTRLLVL.

The V call is TRBV7-9, the J call TRBJ2-7, with 7 bases lining up with TRBD1. Germline loops: CDR1 SEHNR, CDR2 FQNEAQ (reference sequence). V lost 2 bases to trimming and J lost 3 bases; unmatched junction nucleotides: 1. The CDR3 totals 13 residues. CDR3 amino acids: CASSLWTGYEQYV. The DNA of the CDR3 is TGTGCCAGCAGCTTATGGACAGGCTACGAGCAGTACGTC.

This sequence joins TRBV18 and TRBJ2-1; 7 bases are shared with TRBD1. CDR3 length: 17 amino acids. V was clipped by 4 bases and J by 2 bases; unmatched bases: 11. CDR1 is KGHSH and CDR2 is LQKENI in the germline V gene. The CDR3 reads CASSRTLTGDPYNEQFF. The CDR3 coding sequence is TGTGCCAGCTCACGAACCCTAACAGGGGATCCCTACAATGAGCAGTTCTTC.

The V gene is TRBV24-1, the J gene TRBJ2-1, with 9 bases lining up with TRBD2. The CDR3 has 16 residues. Germline CDR1 and CDR2: KGHDR and SFDVKD. The J segment lost 10 bases and the V segment lost 5 bases, leaving 14 bases of the junction unmatched. CDR3 sequence reads: CATSVESGGRFNEQFF. In nucleotides, the CDR3 is TGTGCCACCAGTGTCGAAAGCGGGGGGCGGTTCAACGAGCAGTTCTTC.

The chain couples TRBV6-1 to TRBJ2-5; 10 bases are a match to TRBD1. Germline CDR1 reads MNHNS; CDR2 reads SASEGT. V dropped 1 base and J dropped 4; count of bases not matched to a gene: 6. The CDR3 extends over 16 amino acids. CDR3 sequence (DNA): TGTGCCAGCAGTGAAGTGGGACAGGGGTTTCGAGAGACCCAGTACTTC. Protein: CASSEVGQGFRETQYF.

The rearrangement uses TRBV2 and TRBJ2-2; tentatively, D is TRBD2 (6 bases). Trimming shortened V by 5 bases and J by 3 bases, and 10 bases separated the two germline ends. This CDR3 spans 14 amino acids. The germline gives CDR1 SNHLY, CDR2 FYNNEI. This chain's CDR3 is CASSSRGYTGELFF. The CDR3 DNA reads as TGTGCCAGCAGTTCCCGGGGGTACACCGGGGAGCTGTTTTTT.

In nucleotides, the CDR3 is TGTGCCTGGAGTAGGGCTAGCGGGGGGGCAGATACGCAGTATTTT. Its translation is CAWSRASGGADTQYF. V usage is TRBV30 and J usage is TRBJ2-3; the match to TRBD2 covers 12 bases. The CDR3 totals 15 residues. V shed 2 bases and J 4 bases; nucleotides not matched to a gene: 4. CDR1 is GTSNPN, CDR2 SVGIG, per germline (reference sequence).

V gene TRBV5-1 combines with J gene TRBJ2-1, with D hard to call. V was pared by 3 bases and J by 1 base, with 8 bases between. CDR3 length: 14 amino acids. Germline V lookup: CDR1 SGHRS, CDR2 YFSETQ. CDR3: CASSSHSSYNEQFF. DNA of the CDR3: TGCGCCAGCAGCTCGCATTCTTCCTACAATGAGCAGTTCTTC.

The chain has TRBV19 and TRBJ2-7; D not resolved. With 9 bases removed from V and 2 bases from J, the gap between germline ends came to 14 bases. The CDR3 has 13 amino acids. Germline V lookup: CDR1 LNHDA, CDR2 SQIVND (reference sequence). CDR3 sequence reads: CASRQECPYEQYV. The CDR3 nucleotides read TGTGCCAGCCGGCAGGAGTGCCCCTACGAGCAGTACGTC.

The rearrangement joins TRBV10-1 to TRBJ1-1, with TRBD1 matching 8 bases. J lost 6 bases, V lost 5 bases, and 8 bases had no gene match. The CDR3 has 14 amino acids. Germline loops: CDR1 WNHNN, CDR2 SYGVQD (reference sequence). The CDR3 DNA reads as TGCGCCAGCAGTCCACAGGGGGTATCCGCTGAAGCTTTCTTT. As protein: CASSPQGVSAEAFF.

The rearrangement uses TRBV12-3 or TRBV12-4 and TRBJ2-5; the D is unclear. This CDR3 spans 12 amino acids. Trimming stripped 6 bases from V and 5 bases from J, with 10 bases between. The CDR3 coding sequence is TGTGCCAGCAGCCACGTAAAGGAGACCCAGTACTTC. Residues: CASSHVKETQYF.

This chain joins TRBV24-1 and TRBJ2-5; possible D gene TRBD1, 6 bases. From germline, CDR1 is KGHDR and CDR2 SFDVKD. The CDR3 runs to 15 residues. The ends were cut back, 4 bases at V and 5 bases at J, with 16 bases in the middle. The CDR3 DNA sequence: TGTGCCACCAGTGACCCCGACAGGCTCGTCGAGACCCAGTACTTC. Translation: CATSDPDRLVETQYF.

The chain is built from TRBV5-1 and TRBJ2-1, with 8 bases aligning to TRBD1. Germline V CDR1 and CDR2: SGHRS, YFSETQ. CDR3 length: 15 amino acids. The junction had 10 bases not matched to a gene; V was cut back by 3 bases and J by 8 bases. The CDR3 DNA is TGCGCCAGCAGCTCGCTAGACAGGGGTGCGGATGAGCAGTTCTTC. Protein sequence: CASSSLDRGADEQFF.

The chain combines TRBV5-6 with TRBJ1-2; D is undetermined. CDR3 size: 14 residues. Deletions cut 5 bases from V and 5 bases from J, with 16 bases between. CDR1 is SGHDT, CDR2 YYEEEE, per germline. CDR3 amino acids: CASSRRAGGYGYTF. CDR3 sequence (DNA): TGTGCCAGCAGTAGGAGGGCCGGAGGGTATGGCTACACCTTC.

This chain joins TRBV6-6 and TRBJ1-5, with D tentatively TRBD1 (6 bases). V shed 7 bases and J shed 1 base, with 11 bases lying between them. Germline lookup yields CDR1 MNHNY and CDR2 SVGAGI (reference sequence). The CDR3 is 14 amino acids. CDR3: CASTRTASNQPQHF. In DNA form, the CDR3 reads TGTGCCAGCACGCGGACAGCGAGCAATCAGCCCCAGCATTTT.

The chain has TRBV6-1 and TRBJ2-1, with 9 nucleotides matching TRBD1. The germline V gene has CDR1 MNHNS and CDR2 SASEGT. The V and J ends lost 4 bases and 8 bases, in that order; junction bases with no gene match: 15. The CDR3 runs to 17 residues. For the CDR3, the DNA is TGTGCCAGCAGTGGGTTTCCCGGGACAGGGTGGCAGGATGAGCAGTTCTTC. Amino acid sequence: CASSGFPGTGWQDEQFF.